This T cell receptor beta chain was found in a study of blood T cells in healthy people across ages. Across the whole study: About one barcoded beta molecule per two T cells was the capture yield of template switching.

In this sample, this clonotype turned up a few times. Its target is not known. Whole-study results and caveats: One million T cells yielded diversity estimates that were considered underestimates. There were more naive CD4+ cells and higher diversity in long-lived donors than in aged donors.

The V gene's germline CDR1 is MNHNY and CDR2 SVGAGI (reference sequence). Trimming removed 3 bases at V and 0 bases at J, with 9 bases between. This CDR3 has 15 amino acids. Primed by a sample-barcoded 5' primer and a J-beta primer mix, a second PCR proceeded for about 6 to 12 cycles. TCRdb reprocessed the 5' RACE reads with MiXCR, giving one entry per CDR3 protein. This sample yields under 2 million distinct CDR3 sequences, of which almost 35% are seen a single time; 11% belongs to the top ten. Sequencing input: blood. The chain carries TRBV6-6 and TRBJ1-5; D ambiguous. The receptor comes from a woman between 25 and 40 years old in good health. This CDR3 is CASSYTRVSNQPQHF. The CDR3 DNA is TGTGCCAGCAGTTATACAAGGGTTAGCAATCAGCCCCAGCATTTT.